This TCR beta chain was identified during a study of blood T cell repertoires in COVID-19. Study information: PBMCs, B-cell-depleted T cells, or T cells provided the cDNA or gDNA that made up the material.

The V and J ends lost 11 bases and 5 bases, in that order; junction bases with no gene match: 19. CDR3 length equals 16 residues. CDR1 is LNHDA and CDR2 is SQIVND in the germline V gene (reference sequence). In the original processing: From reference gene primer amplification, estimates of nucleated cell counts were derived. The assay was immunoSEQ multiplex PCR, and TCRdb's table has in-frame clones only and misses some. The V and J calls and clone size were taken over from that table, and D and trimming were inferred from the DNA. The sample comprises some 200,000 clones, 70% to 90% of which are singletons, and 4.5% to 7.5% rests with the top ten.

The TCR originated in a man older than 75 with acute or convalescent COVID-19. The chain links TRBV19 to TRBJ2-7, with 9 bases aligning to TRBD1. The sample taken for sequencing was peripheral blood. CDR3 DNA: TGTGCCCGTGCGACTAAGGAGGACAGGGGAGGAGACGAGCAGTACTTC. It codes for CARATKEDRGGDEQYF.